This T cell receptor (beta chain) was found in a study of blood T cell repertoires in COVID-19. For the study at large: Acute and convalescent COVID-19 specimens originated in the United States, Italy and Spain. PBMCs, B-cell-depleted T cells, or T cells provided the cDNA or gDNA that made up the material.

In the original analysis: By means of reference gene primer amplification, nucleated cell counts were estimated. The protocol was immunoSEQ multiplex PCR, while the TCRdb copy is restricted to in-frame clones and leaves out a portion. V and J calls and clone size come straight from that table; D and trimming were deduced from the DNA. The sample shows roughly 87,000 clones, over 75% of them seen only once. Germline loops: CDR1 MNHNS, CDR2 SASEGT. CDR3 length equals 16 residues. The V end was cut by 2 bases, the J end by 5 bases, with 18 bases between. This clone was seen just once. This TCR was sampled from a woman aged 70 to 79 with acute or convalescent COVID-19. The sample taken for sequencing was peripheral blood. This chain uses TRBV6-1 with TRBJ1-1; D gene uncertain. Written as DNA, the CDR3 is TGTGCCAGCAGTGAAATACGAGCCCTCCAAAAGACTGAAGCTTTCTTT. This sequence encodes CASSEIRALQKTEAFF.